The 26 T cell receptor beta chains given below trace back to one sample, sequenced in a study of blood T cell repertoires in COVID-19. Libraries were prepared by immunoSEQ multiplex PCR; TCRdb keeps only in-frame clonotypes and omits some of them. Here the sample spans 250,000 to 350,000 clones, around 86% being singletons. Material: peripheral blood. The receptors here all came from a woman between 25 and 40 years old who had recovered from COVID-19.

This chain's CDR3 is CASSQVEGRDEAFF. As DNA, the CDR3 is TGTGCCAGCAGCCAGGTCGAGGGGCGGGATGAAGCTTTCTTT. The chain joins TRBV4-2 to TRBJ1-1, with a weak D call TRBD1 (5 bases). This CDR3 region has 14 residues. From germline, CDR1 is LGHNA and CDR2 YNFKEQ. Trimming stripped 3 bases from V and 7 bases from J, with 15 bases between.

This clone was recorded once. This chain links TRBV9 with TRBJ2-1; perhaps TRBD2 as D (5 bases). This CDR3 region has 15 residues. V was shortened by 0 bases and J by 4 bases, with 11 bases between the two germline ends. CDR1 SGDLS and CDR2 YYNGEE come from the germline V gene. CDR3 sequence: CASSVDTPGYNEQFF. CDR3 nucleotide sequence: TGTGCCAGCAGCGTAGATACCCCGGGGTACAATGAGCAGTTCTTC.

This clone appeared a single time. The CDR3 reads CASSYSGTSGVTDTQYF. DNA of the CDR3: TGCGCCAGCAGCTATTCCGGGACTAGCGGCGTCACAGATACGCAGTATTTT. V and J are TRBV5-1 and TRBJ2-3; 11 positions agree with TRBD2. Per germline, CDR1 SGHRS and CDR2 YFSETQ. The CDR3 is made up of 17 amino acids. The V segment lost 3 bases and the J segment 2 bases; nucleotides outside the gene matches: 8.

This chain uses TRBV6-6 with TRBJ2-6, with TRBD1 identical over 7 bases. Germline V gene lookup returns CDR1 MNHNY and CDR2 SVGAGI (reference sequence). V shed 7 bases, J shed 9 bases, and the junction held 15 bases outside the gene matches. The CDR3 is 16 residues long. CDR3 nucleotide sequence: TGTGCCAGCACCCTCACCCCCGGGACAGTGGGCAACGTCCTGACTTTC. Translating gives CASTLTPGTVGNVLTF.

V is TRBV9 and J is TRBJ1-4; 9 nucleotides agree with TRBD1. The CDR3 loop spans 16 amino acids. Germline CDR1 reads SGDLS; CDR2 reads YYNGEE. With 3 bases clipped from V and 5 bases from J, the junction kept 8 bases outside the gene matches. CDR3 nucleotide sequence: TGTGCCAGCAGCGCCAATACAGGGGGCGAGAATGAAAAACTGTTTTTT. Its protein product is CASSANTGGENEKLFF.

This clone was counted a single time. Here the CDR3 DNA reads TGTGCCAGCAGCTCCGGGGGGCAGATAAGAAACACTGAAGCTTTCTTT. It specifies CASSSGGQIRNTEAFF. V usage is TRBV27 and J usage is TRBJ1-1; tentative D call: TRBD1 (6 bases). Germline CDR1 MNHEY, CDR2 SMNVEV (reference sequence). CDR3 size: 16 residues. The germline V and J ends were trimmed by 6 bases and 2 bases, with 19 bases remaining between them.

The chain couples TRBV11-3 to TRBJ2-1; 8 bases line up with TRBD2. The CDR3 has 17 amino acids. Per the germline V gene, CDR1 is SGHNT and CDR2 is YENEEA. The ends lost 5 bases at V and 7 bases at J; junction bases unmatched: 16. Here the CDR3 reads CASSRENGGDLINEQFF. The CDR3 coding sequence is TGTGCCAGCAGCCGCGAAAACGGGGGGGACTTGATTAATGAGCAGTTCTTC. The variable domain in full, with the rest retrieved from reference TRBV11-3 and TRBJ2-1, is EAGVVQSPRYKIIEKKQPVAFWCNPISGHNTLYWYLQNLGQGPELLIRYENEEAVDDSQLPKDRFSAERLKGVDSTLKIQPAELGDSAVYLCASSRENGGDLINEQFFGPGTRLTVL.

In the case of this clone: Other DNA sequences in this specimen translate into the identical CDR3. This chain joins TRBV27 and TRBJ1-5; possible D gene TRBD1, 6 bases. The CDR3 totals 14 residues. In germline, CDR1 is MNHEY, CDR2 SMNVEV (reference sequence). V lost 6 bases to trimming and J lost 0 bases, with 9 bases between them. The CDR3 DNA sequence: TGTGCCAGCAGCCTACAGGGTAGCAATCAGCCCCAGCATTTT. It translates to CASSLQGSNQPQHF.

V gene TRBV5-5 combines with J gene TRBJ2-5, with 9 bases matching TRBD1. V gave up 0 bases and J gave up 7 bases; unmatched junction bases: 10. Per the germline V gene, CDR1 is SGHKS and CDR2 is YYEKEE (reference sequence). CDR3 length: 16 residues. The CDR3 reads CASSLARDRVVGTQYF. In nucleotides, the CDR3 is TGTGCCAGCAGCTTGGCCCGGGACAGGGTTGTTGGGACCCAGTACTTC. Full variable domain (remainder filled in from reference TRBV5-5 and TRBJ2-5): DAGVTQSPTHLIKTRGQQVTLRCSPISGHKSVSWYQQVLGQGPQFIFQYYEKEERGRGNFPDRFSARQFPNYSSELNVNALLLGDSALYLCASSLARDRVVGTQYFGPGTRLLVL.

CDR3 nucleotide sequence: TGCGCCAGCAGTCAACTCGGGGGGCGTCAGCCCCAGCATTTT. It codes for CASSQLGGRQPQHF. This chain joins TRBV4-1 and TRBJ1-5; D may be TRBD1 (6 bases). Germline-derived CDR1 and CDR2 are MGHRA and YSYEKL. The CDR3 length is 14 residues. Trimming pared 6 bases from V and 6 bases from J, leaving 15 bases between.

The chain links TRBV11-2 to TRBJ2-1; perhaps TRBD2 as D (6 bases). This CDR3 has 15 residues. Trimming cost V 4 bases and J 3 bases, with 13 bases left between them. Germline CDR1 is SGHAT and CDR2 is FQNNGV. Here the CDR3 DNA reads TGTGCCAGCAGCTCAAACTGGGGAGGCTACAATGAGCAGTTCTTC. Its protein product is CASSSNWGGYNEQFF.

This clone was observed a single time. The chain is built from TRBV3-1 (or the pseudogene TRBV3-2) and TRBJ1-2; D is uncertain. The germline CDR1 and CDR2 sequences are LGHDT and YNNKEL (reference sequence). The CDR3 runs to 14 residues. V was shortened by 1 base and J by 4 bases, with 10 bases between the two germline ends. CDR3 DNA sequence: TGTGCCAGCAGCCAAGTGAGGCCTACCTATGGCTACACCTTC. Protein: CASSQVRPTYGYTF.

The table lists this clone with a few counts. This chain uses TRBV2 with TRBJ1-5; D possibly corresponds to TRBD1 (5 bases). The CDR3 is 14 amino acids. Trimming took 5 bases from V and 4 from J, leaving 12 bases between them. The germline CDR1 and CDR2 sequences are SNHLY and FYNNEI. The CDR3, as DNA: TGTGCCAGCAGTCTAGACAGCAGTAATCAGCCCCAGCATTTT. Its protein is CASSLDSSNQPQHF.

This rearrangement joins TRBV19 to TRBJ2-1; 10 bases align to TRBD1. After removal of 4 bases from V and 3 bases from J, the junction contained 6 bases not matched to a gene. CDR1 is LNHDA, CDR2 SQIVND, per germline (reference sequence). CDR3 size: 16 residues. The CDR3 sequence: CASSSSGQGNYNEQFF. Here the CDR3 DNA reads TGTGCCAGTAGTAGCTCGGGACAGGGGAACTACAATGAGCAGTTCTTC. The full variable domain, completed using reference TRBV19 and TRBJ2-1, is DGGITQSPKYLFRKEGQNVTLSCEQNLNHDAMYWYRQDPGQGLRLIYYSQIVNDFQKGDIAEGYSVSREKKESFPLTVTSAQKNPTAFYLCASSSSGQGNYNEQFFGPGTRLTVL.

The rearrangement links TRBV2 to TRBJ1-4; 9 bases map to TRBD1. V shed 7 bases and J 8 bases; nucleotides not matched to a gene: 5. This CDR3 spans 13 amino acids. The germline gives CDR1 SNHLY, CDR2 FYNNEI. The CDR3 sequence: CASMGQGWEKLFF. CDR3 nucleotide sequence: TGTGCCAGCATGGGACAGGGATGGGAAAAACTGTTTTTT.

The chain has TRBV7-9 and TRBJ1-2; possibly TRBD1 for D (5 bases). V lost 9 bases and J 4 bases, leaving 9 bases between the germline ends. The CDR3 totals 11 residues. Looked up from germline, CDR1 is SEHNR and CDR2 is FQNEAQ (reference sequence). The chain's CDR3 is CAREDSYGYTF. The CDR3 DNA is TGTGCCAGGGAAGACAGCTATGGCTACACCTTC.

This chain links TRBV28 with TRBJ1-5; weak D call: TRBD1 (5 bases). The CDR3 loop spans 13 amino acids. Germline V gene data show CDR1 as MDHEN and CDR2 as SYDVKM. Trimming removed 8 bases at V and 0 bases at J, with 8 bases between. CDR3 residues: CASGGDSNQPQHF. As DNA, the CDR3 is TGTGCCAGCGGGGGGGATAGCAATCAGCCCCAGCATTTT.

The rearrangement joins TRBV7-9 to TRBJ1-1; D may be TRBD1 (6 bases). Looked up from germline, CDR1 is SEHNR and CDR2 is FQNEAQ (reference sequence). The CDR3 contains 14 residues. The germline V and J ends were trimmed by 3 bases and 1 base, with 9 bases remaining between them. The CDR3 DNA reads TGTGCCAGCAGCTTGGGGGACACGAACACTGAAGCTTTCTTT. Its protein product is CASSLGDTNTEAFF.

The rearrangement links TRBV5-1 to TRBJ2-3, with D perhaps matching TRBD1 (6 bases). CDR1 and CDR2 (germline): SGHRS, YFSETQ. The CDR3 length is 16 residues. The ends were cut back, 4 bases at V and 2 bases at J, with 17 bases in the middle. CDR3 DNA: TGCGCCAGCAGCCCAACCCGGACAGCTAACACAGATACGCAGTATTTT. Its translation: CASSPTRTANTDTQYF.

The chain combines TRBV6-5 with TRBJ2-7; TRBD2 is a possible D gene (5 bases). Per germline, CDR1 MNHEY and CDR2 SVGAGI. The CDR3 is 14 residues long. Trimming took 8 bases from V and 0 from J, leaving 14 bases between them. The CDR3 sequence: CASGSVRGSYEQYF. CDR3 sequence (DNA): TGTGCCAGCGGGAGTGTACGGGGCTCCTACGAGCAGTACTTC.

The rearrangement joins TRBV19 to TRBJ2-7; D ambiguous. The CDR3 has 14 residues. V gave up 3 bases and J gave up 2 bases, with 11 bases separating them. CDR1 is LNHDA, CDR2 SQIVND, per germline (reference sequence). CDR3 region: CASSMIMSPYEQYF. CDR3 sequence (DNA): TGTGCCAGTAGTATGATTATGAGTCCCTACGAGCAGTACTTC.

This chain links TRBV5-1 with TRBJ2-7, with D perhaps TRBD1 (7 bases). The CDR3 is 14 residues long. Trimming removed 3 bases from V and 0 bases from J, with 10 bases in between. CDR1 is SGHRS and CDR2 is YFSETQ in the germline V gene. The CDR3 DNA follows: TGCGCCAGCAGCTCGGGGGACAGCTCCTACGAGCAGTACTTC. Translating gives CASSSGDSSYEQYF. Supplemented by reference TRBV5-1 and TRBJ2-7, the full variable domain reads KAGVTQTPRYLIKTRGQQVTLSCSPISGHRSVSWYQQTPGQGLQFLFEYFSETQRNKGNFPGRFSGRQFSNSRSEMNVSTLELGDSALYLCASSSGDSSYEQYFGPGTRLTVT.

The chain recombines TRBV7-9 with TRBJ2-2, with a weak D call TRBD1 (6 bases). Trimming shortened V by 3 bases and J by 1 base, and 12 bases separated the two germline ends. CDR1 and CDR2 from the germline V gene are SEHNR and FQNEAQ (reference sequence). CDR3 size: 16 residues. The chain's CDR3 is CASSFTGTRNTGELFF. DNA of the CDR3: TGTGCCAGCAGCTTTACCGGGACACGGAACACCGGGGAGCTGTTTTTT.

The rearrangement links TRBV18 to TRBJ1-1, with D maybe TRBD1 (5 bases). CDR3 length: 11 residues. V lost 4 bases and J 8 bases, leaving 8 bases between the germline ends. CDR1 KGHSH and CDR2 LQKENI come from the germline V gene. The CDR3 here is CASSQGAEAFF. The CDR3 nucleotides are TGTGCCAGCTCACAAGGGGCGGAAGCTTTCTTT.

J is TRBJ2-7 and V is TRBV6-6, with a weak D call TRBD2 (6 bases). Trimming took 7 bases from V and 3 from J, leaving 16 bases between them. Germline-derived CDR1 and CDR2 are MNHNY and SVGAGI (reference sequence). The CDR3 totals 14 residues. The CDR3 nucleotides are TGTGCCAGCAAGCCTAGCGCGACAAACTACGAGCAGTACTTC. It specifies CASKPSATNYEQYF.

The CDR3: CASSRGLAEYNEQFF. The CDR3 DNA sequence: TGTGCCAGCAGTAGGGGACTAGCGGAATACAATGAGCAGTTCTTC. The chain combines TRBV2 with TRBJ2-1; 11 nucleotides line up with TRBD2. This CDR3 contains 15 residues. Per germline, CDR1 SNHLY and CDR2 FYNNEI. Germline trimming cut 5 bases from V and 4 bases from J; bases unmatched to any gene: 4. Using reference TRBV2 and TRBJ2-1 for the parts outside the CDR3, the full variable domain is EPEVTQTPSHQVTQMGQEVILRCVPISNHLYFYWYRQILGQKVEFLVSFYNNEISEKSEIFDDQFSVERPDGSNFTLKIRSTKLEDSAMYFCASSRGLAEYNEQFFGPGTRLTVL.